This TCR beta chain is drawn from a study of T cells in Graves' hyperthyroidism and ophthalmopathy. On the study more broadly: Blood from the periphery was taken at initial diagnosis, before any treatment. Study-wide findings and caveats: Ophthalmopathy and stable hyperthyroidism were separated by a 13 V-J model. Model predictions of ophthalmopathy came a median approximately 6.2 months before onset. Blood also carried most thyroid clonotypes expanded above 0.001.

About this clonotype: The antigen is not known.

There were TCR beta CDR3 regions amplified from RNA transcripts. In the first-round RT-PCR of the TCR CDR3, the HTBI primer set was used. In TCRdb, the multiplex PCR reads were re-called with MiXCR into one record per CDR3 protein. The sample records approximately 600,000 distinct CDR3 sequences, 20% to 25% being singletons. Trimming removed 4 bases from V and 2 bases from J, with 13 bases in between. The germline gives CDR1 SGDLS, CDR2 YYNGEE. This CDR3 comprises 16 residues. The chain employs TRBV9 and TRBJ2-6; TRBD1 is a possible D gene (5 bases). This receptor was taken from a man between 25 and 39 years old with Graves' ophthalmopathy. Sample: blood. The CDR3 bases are TGTGCCAGCAGCCCCGAGCGCAGGGCTGGGGCCAACGTCCTGACTTTC. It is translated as CASSPERRAGANVLTF.